One and the same sample provided the 24 T cell receptor beta chains below, sequenced in a study of blood T cell repertoires in COVID-19. Data came from immunoSEQ multiplex PCR; TCRdb stores just in-frame clones and leaves some out. This sample carries tens of thousands of clones, around four fifths of them seen once, and the ten largest clones take around 42%. The sample taken for sequencing was peripheral blood. The source of these receptors is a woman of 80 years or more with active or convalescent COVID-19.

V and J are TRBV18 and TRBJ2-1, with TRBD1 matching over 12 bases. This CDR3 is 13 amino acids long. The V segment lost 4 bases and the J segment 13 bases; nucleotides outside the gene matches: 5. Germline CDR1 and CDR2: KGHSH and LQKENI. The CDR3: CASSLGTGGAQFF. In nucleotides, the CDR3 is TGTGCCAGCTCACTTGGGACAGGGGGCGCCCAGTTCTTC.

The V and J genes are TRBV19 and TRBJ2-7; possible D gene TRBD2, 5 bases. Trimming removed 2 bases at V and 2 bases at J, with 10 bases between. From germline, CDR1 is LNHDA and CDR2 SQIVND (reference sequence). The CDR3 has 14 amino acids. This CDR3 is CASSIQTGTYEQYF. CDR3 nucleotides: TGTGCCAGTAGTATACAGACGGGGACCTACGAGCAGTACTTC.

The CDR3 here is CASSLGPGGTGELFF. The CDR3 DNA reads TGTGCCAGCAGCCTTGGACCAGGGGGCACCGGGGAGCTGTTTTTT. The rearrangement links TRBV7-3 to TRBJ2-2, with 7 bases lining up with TRBD1. V lost 5 bases, J lost 4 bases, and 7 bases stayed unmatched. Germline CDR1 is SGHTA and CDR2 is FQGTGA. The CDR3 length is 15 residues.

CDR3 sequence reads: CASSPEGGVGRVGYTF. The CDR3 DNA is TGTGCCAGCAGCCCAGAGGGGGGGGTCGGTCGGGTTGGCTACACCTTC. This chain links TRBV4-2 with TRBJ1-2; D is perhaps TRBD1 (6 bases). The V gene's germline CDR1 is LGHNA and CDR2 YNFKEQ. V was clipped by 4 bases and J by 7 bases, with 22 bases between them. The CDR3 contains 16 residues.

V gene TRBV4-1 combines with J gene TRBJ2-3; maybe TRBD2 (6 bases). CDR3 length: 17 amino acids. Germline-derived CDR1 and CDR2 are MGHRA and YSYEKL. Trimming took off 0 bases at V and 6 bases at J, with 19 bases between the two ends. The CDR3 region has the DNA TGCGCCAGCAGCCAAGATTGGAGGACTACCGCCTTGGATACGCAGTATTTT. Its translation: CASSQDWRTTALDTQYF.

The rearrangement links TRBV10-3 to TRBJ2-6; maybe TRBD1 (5 bases). The CDR3 sequence is 16 residues long. V was clipped by 9 bases and J by 0 bases, with 15 bases between them. Germline CDR1 is ENHRY and CDR2 is SYGVKD. CDR3 protein: CAITDNTHSGANVLTF. CDR3 DNA sequence: TGTGCCATAACGGACAATACTCACTCTGGGGCCAACGTCCTGACTTTC.

The genes are TRBV29-1 and TRBJ1-6, with TRBD1 matching over 9 bases. The CDR3 contains 15 residues. Germline CDR1 is SQVTM and CDR2 is ANQGSEA. V lost 4 bases to trimming and J lost 7 bases; unmatched junction nucleotides: 8. The CDR3, as DNA: TGCAGCGTTGCAGATGGACAGGGGCTAAATTCACCCCTCCACTTT. This gives the protein CSVADGQGLNSPLHF.

The J gene is TRBJ2-7, the V gene TRBV11-1, with 9 bases lining up with TRBD2. The CDR3 sequence is 15 residues long. The germline gives CDR1 SGHAT, CDR2 FQDESV (reference sequence). The J segment lost 0 bases and the V segment lost 6 bases, leaving 6 bases of the junction unmatched. DNA of the CDR3: TGTGCCAGCAGTTATCTAGCGGGGAGCTCCTACGAGCAGTACTTC. Protein product: CASSYLAGSSYEQYF.

The V and J genes are TRBV30 and TRBJ1-2; TRBD1 agrees at 8 bases. CDR1 is GTSNPN and CDR2 is SVGIG in the germline V gene (reference sequence). Losses at the gene ends were 4 bases for V and 4 bases for J; bases not matched to a gene: 5. The CDR3 length is 13 residues. This chain's CDR3 is CAWNSDRAYGYTF. The DNA for the CDR3 is TGTGCCTGGAATTCGGACAGGGCCTATGGCTACACCTTC.

This clone was detected only once. V usage is TRBV11-1 and J usage is TRBJ2-5; 10 positions agree with TRBD2. Trimming cost V 5 bases and J 5 bases; bases outside gene matches: 8. Germline lookup yields CDR1 SGHAT and CDR2 FQDESV (reference sequence). The CDR3 length is 15 residues. The CDR3 loop reads CASSPQAGGRETQYF. The CDR3 DNA reads TGTGCCAGCAGCCCTCAAGCGGGAGGGAGGGAGACCCAGTACTTC.

This sequence joins TRBV19 and TRBJ1-2, with 7 bases fitting TRBD1. The V and J ends lost 7 bases and 5 bases, in that order; junction bases with no gene match: 13. Germline V CDR1 and CDR2: LNHDA, SQIVND (reference sequence). The CDR3 contains 15 residues. Written as DNA, the CDR3 is TGTGCCAGTATCCCCGAACAGGGGCGATTTTATGGCTACACCTTC. As protein: CASIPEQGRFYGYTF. The full variable domain, completed using reference TRBV19 and TRBJ1-2, is DGGITQSPKYLFRKEGQNVTLSCEQNLNHDAMYWYRQDPGQGLRLIYYSQIVNDFQKGDIAEGYSVSREKKESFPLTVTSAQKNPTAFYLCASIPEQGRFYGYTFGSGTRLTVV.

The chain recombines TRBV5-1 with TRBJ2-3; D unresolved. CDR3 size: 13 residues. Germline V gene lookup returns CDR1 SGHRS and CDR2 YFSETQ. The germline V and J ends were trimmed by 4 bases and 3 bases, with 9 bases remaining between them. CDR3 in amino acids: CASSNPRTDTQYF. The CDR3 DNA is TGCGCCAGCAGCAACCCCAGGACAGATACGCAGTATTTT.

The genes are TRBV7-8 and TRBJ2-6, with D possibly being TRBD2 (5 bases). This CDR3 comprises 15 residues. Germline CDR1 is SGHVS and CDR2 is FQNEAQ. V gave up 5 bases and J gave up 4 bases, with 12 bases separating them. CDR3: CASSLGVSGANVLTF. CDR3 nucleotides: TGTGCCAGCAGCCTGGGAGTTTCGGGGGCCAACGTCCTGACTTTC.

This sequence joins TRBV10-3 and TRBJ2-7; D perhaps matches TRBD2 (5 bases). The germline CDR1 and CDR2 sequences are ENHRY and SYGVKD. This CDR3 is 14 amino acids long. V shed 7 bases and J shed 5 bases, with 18 bases lying between them. The CDR3 nucleotides read TGTGCCATCAACCCTGGACTCGCCGCGGACGAGCAGTACTTC. It codes for CAINPGLAADEQYF.

The rearrangement uses TRBV15 and TRBJ2-7; 7 positions match TRBD2. Germline CDR1 is LNHNV and CDR2 is YYDKDF (reference sequence). V was clipped by 0 bases and J by 3 bases; unmatched bases: 8. This CDR3 has 16 amino acids. The DNA for the CDR3 is TGTGCCACCAGCAGAGACCCCCAGCGGGACTACTACGAGCAGTACTTC. It codes for CATSRDPQRDYYEQYF.

This rearrangement joins TRBV5-1 to TRBJ2-3, with 11 bases matching TRBD2. This CDR3 has 16 amino acids. CDR1 SGHRS and CDR2 YFSETQ come from the germline V gene. The junction had 4 bases not matched to a gene; V was cut back by 0 bases and J by 4 bases. CDR3 sequence: CASSLVAGGPPDTQYF. DNA of the CDR3: TGCGCCAGCAGCTTGGTAGCGGGAGGGCCGCCAGATACGCAGTATTTT. The variable domain in full, completed from reference TRBV5-1 and TRBJ2-3, reads KAGVTQTPRYLIKTRGQQVTLSCSPISGHRSVSWYQQTPGQGLQFLFEYFSETQRNKGNFPGRFSGRQFSNSRSEMNVSTLELGDSALYLCASSLVAGGPPDTQYFGPGTRLTVL.

This chain uses TRBV5-8 with TRBJ2-7, with D unresolved. Germline CDR1 and CDR2: SGHTS and YDEGEE. V was cut by 0 bases and J by 1 base, with 11 bases left in between. The CDR3 extends over 15 amino acids. The CDR3 protein is CASSLAGTVSYEQYF. CDR3 bases: TGTGCCAGCAGCTTGGCCGGTACAGTTTCCTACGAGCAGTACTTC.

This rearrangement joins TRBV6-5 to TRBJ1-5; TRBD1 matches at 8 bases. CDR1 is MNHEY and CDR2 is SVGAGI in the germline V gene. CDR3 length: 15 residues. After removal of 1 base from V and 4 bases from J, the junction contained 3 bases not matched to a gene. CDR3: CASSYYRDRNQPQHF. CDR3 bases: TGTGCCAGCAGTTACTACCGGGACAGGAATCAGCCCCAGCATTTT.

This chain connects TRBV5-1 to TRBJ1-2; 7 bases map to TRBD1. CDR1 and CDR2 from the germline V gene are SGHRS and YFSETQ. V lost 0 bases, J lost 4 bases, and 12 bases stayed unmatched. The CDR3 spans 17 residues. The CDR3 coding sequence is TGCGCCAGCAGCTTGGCCTCCGGGACAGATATCGTCTATGGCTACACCTTC. Translated: CASSLASGTDIVYGYTF.

This chain connects TRBV5-1 to TRBJ2-2; D is possibly TRBD2 (5 bases). CDR3 length equals 16 residues. The ends were cut back, 4 bases at V and 0 bases at J, with 13 bases in the middle. Germline CDR1 is SGHRS and CDR2 is YFSETQ. The chain's CDR3 is CASSAVASPNTGELFF. The CDR3 DNA reads TGCGCCAGCAGCGCGGTGGCTAGCCCGAACACCGGGGAGCTGTTTTTT.

The chain couples TRBV5-6 to TRBJ2-5; 7 nucleotides match TRBD1. The CDR3 extends over 14 amino acids. V was clipped by 4 bases and J by 4 bases; unmatched bases: 7. Germline V gene lookup returns CDR1 SGHDT and CDR2 YYEEEE. The CDR3 is CASSQTGSRETQYF. The CDR3, as DNA: TGTGCCAGCAGCCAGACAGGGTCCCGAGAGACCCAGTACTTC.

The V gene is TRBV19, the J gene TRBJ1-1; D gene unclear. The V gene's germline CDR1 is LNHDA and CDR2 SQIVND (reference sequence). Trimming took off 6 bases at V and 4 bases at J, with 21 bases between the two ends. This CDR3 has 16 amino acids. CDR3 DNA: TGTGCCAGTAGCGGGCCTGCAGGACTGGTCGGCACTGAAGCTTTCTTT. Translated: CASSGPAGLVGTEAFF.

The chain is built from TRBV5-1 and TRBJ1-1, with D perhaps TRBD1 (5 bases). V lost 0 bases to trimming and J lost 8 bases, with 20 bases between them. Germline-derived CDR1 and CDR2 are SGHRS and YFSETQ. There are 16 residues in the CDR3. The CDR3 sequence is CASSLEGAPKSREAFF. The CDR3 nucleotides read TGCGCCAGCAGCTTGGAAGGGGCGCCGAAGAGTAGGGAAGCTTTCTTT.

This clone was detected only once. The chain uses TRBV9 and TRBJ2-1, with a weak D call TRBD1 (5 bases). The CDR3 runs 13 residues. The germline V gene encodes CDR1 SGDLS and CDR2 YYNGEE. The V end was cut by 0 bases, the J end by 5 bases, with 6 bases between. CDR3 loop: CASSVGRDNEQFF. The CDR3 nucleotides read TGTGCCAGCAGCGTAGGCAGGGACAATGAGCAGTTCTTC.